The 10 T cell receptor beta chains below were found in one sample sequenced in a study of T-cell memory formation after mild COVID-19. One entry per CDR3 protein, called by TCRdb with MiXCR from the 5' RACE reads. The sample includes under 150,000 distinct CDR3 sequences, about 24% of them seen just once. Sequenced material: PBMCs or a T cell subset sorted from them (not recorded which). These receptors all stem from a man aged 18 to 30 who had mild COVID-19 (a few samples of this study predate the infection). Cell type and time point are not known.

This clonotype was picked up a small number of times. This rearrangement joins TRBV11-2 to TRBJ2-3, with unresolved D. The CDR3 extends over 21 amino acids. Trimming stripped 3 bases from V and 0 bases from J, with 28 bases between. The germline V gene has CDR1 SGHAT and CDR2 FQNNGV. The CDR3 region has the DNA TGTGCCAGCAGCTTCAGACCTTCGACGCTATCCGGCGGCTCTAGCACAGATACGCAGTATTTT. The encoded protein is CASSFRPSTLSGGSSTDTQYF.

V is TRBV29-1 and J is TRBJ1-2; tentative D call: TRBD1 (5 bases). Between the trimmed V and J ends, which lost 4 bases and 3 bases, there was a span of 12 bases. Looked up from germline, CDR1 is SQVTM and CDR2 is ANQGSEA. This CDR3 region has 13 residues. The CDR3 sequence: CSVGEGMDYGYTF. In nucleotides, the CDR3 is TGCAGCGTTGGGGAGGGGATGGACTATGGCTACACCTTC.

The chain combines TRBV7-9 with TRBJ2-3, with D perhaps TRBD1 or TRBD2 (5 bases each). The CDR3 contains 12 residues. Trimming took 2 bases from V and 14 from J, leaving 14 bases between them. Germline CDR1 and CDR2: SEHNR and FQNEAQ (reference sequence). The CDR3 region is CASSLSGLQGYF. The CDR3, as DNA: TGTGCCAGCAGCTTATCAGGACTTCAGGGGTATTTT.

The V gene is TRBV7-9, the J gene TRBJ2-7, with D possibly called TRBD1 or TRBD2 (5 bases each). The CDR3 is 16 residues long. Trimming took 4 bases from V and 0 from J, leaving 16 bases between them. Germline V gene lookup returns CDR1 SEHNR and CDR2 FQNEAQ (reference sequence). CDR3 DNA: TGTGCCAGCAGCTCGCCCGGGACGCCAAGCTCCTACGAGCAGTACTTC. This gives the protein CASSSPGTPSSYEQYF.

There are a few counts of this clonotype. One end of the junction does not line up with germline, which may come from a read error. The chain employs TRBV4-1 and TRBJ2-3; possibly TRBD1 for D (5 bases). The CDR3 loop spans 14 amino acids. CDR1 is MGHRA and CDR2 is YSYEKL in the germline V gene. The CDR3 region is CASSKDRFTDTQYF. The CDR3 coding sequence is TGCGCCAGCAGCAAAGACAGATTTACAGATACGCAGTATTTT.

In its sample, this clonotype was seen a few times. The chain is built from TRBV4-3 and TRBJ2-1, with TRBD2 identical over 14 bases. The CDR3 loop spans 17 amino acids. From germline, CDR1 is LGHNA and CDR2 YSLEER. V gave up 0 bases and J gave up 10 bases; unmatched junction bases: 8. Here the CDR3 DNA reads TGCGCCAGCAGCCAAGAAGTGGGACTAGCGGGGGATCGAGAGCAGTTCTTC. Translating it yields CASSQEVGLAGDREQFF.

This clonotype was seen more than once but under ten times. The V and J genes are TRBV20-1 and TRBJ2-1; TRBD2 matches 7 bases. V dropped 2 bases and J dropped 4; count of bases not matched to a gene: 8. The CDR3 contains 15 residues. Looked up from germline, CDR1 is DFQATT and CDR2 is SNEGSKA (reference sequence). The CDR3 nucleotides read TGCAGTGCTAGATCCGTTCAGCGGGGATACAATGAGCAGTTCTTC. It translates to CSARSVQRGYNEQFF.

This sequence joins TRBV6-2 or TRBV6-3 and TRBJ2-5; 9 positions agree with TRBD2. CDR1 and CDR2 (germline): MNHEY, SVGEGT. J lost 2 bases, V lost 6 bases, and 4 bases had no gene match. This CDR3 is built from 14 residues. The CDR3 here is CASSSSGGQETQYF. The CDR3 DNA sequence: TGTGCCAGCAGCAGTAGCGGGGGTCAAGAGACCCAGTACTTC.

The chain employs TRBV6-5 and TRBJ1-2, with 9 bases aligning to TRBD1. Germline trimming cut 6 bases from V and 2 bases from J; bases unmatched to any gene: 4. Germline CDR1 reads MNHEY; CDR2 reads SVGAGI. CDR3 length: 14 residues. CDR3 loop: CASSWTGENYGYTF. In DNA, the CDR3 is TGTGCCAGCAGCTGGACAGGGGAAAACTATGGCTACACCTTC.

This clonotype was seen only a few times. This chain joins TRBV4-1 and TRBJ2-1; tentative D call: TRBD2 (5 bases). V dropped 4 bases and J dropped 4 bases, with 26 bases sitting between them. There are 19 residues in the CDR3. Germline assignment: CDR1 MGHRA and CDR2 YSYEKL. The CDR3 reads CASSPIPVGGSTSYNEQFF. The CDR3 DNA sequence: TGCGCCAGCAGCCCTATACCCGTCGGAGGATCGACTTCGTACAATGAGCAGTTCTTC.